This TCR beta chain was captured in a study of response to subunit inactivated influenza vaccine. Notes on the study in general: That few new T cells are recruited by each seasonal influenza vaccination was the authors' suggestion.

TCRdb used MiXCR to reprocess the RT-PCR reads, holding one entry per CDR3 protein. The data hold hundreds of thousands of distinct CDR3 sequences, with 15% to 17% observed a single time. There are many counts of this clonotype. Its cognate antigen is unknown. J gave up 6 bases and V 6 bases, and 15 bases lay outside the gene matches. CDR3 length: 16 residues. Sequencing was performed on PBMCs from blood, taken about 11 days after vaccination. The sequence was obtained from a man aged 45-65 years who received an inactivated influenza vaccine. The rearrangement uses TRBV12-3 or TRBV12-4 and TRBJ2-5; 8 nucleotides align to TRBD2. The CDR3 DNA follows: TGTGCCAGCAGCGGAGAGGCCACTAGCGGTGGAAAGACCCAGTACTTC. This gives the protein CASSGEATSGGKTQYF.